This TCR beta chain comes out of a study of blood T cells in healthy people across ages. Study-wide results and limits: Unsorted PBMC input precluded a conclusive naive versus antigen-experienced comparison.

Germline V gives CDR1 SGHRS, CDR2 YFSETQ. The J segment lost 1 base and the V segment lost 1 base, leaving 4 bases of the junction unmatched. This CDR3 has 15 amino acids. A second PCR of roughly 7 to 11 cycles used a sample-barcoded 5' primer and a J-beta primer mix. One entry per CDR3 protein, called by TCRdb with MiXCR from the 5' RACE reads. The table has hundreds of thousands of distinct CDR3 sequences, roughly 50% seen once. As regards this clonotype: The antigen is unknown.

The chain uses TRBV5-1 and TRBJ2-5; 7 nucleotides match TRBD1. This sequence was found in a man aged 25 to 45 in good health. The sequenced material came from blood. The CDR3 loop is CASSLTGVLQETQYF. The CDR3 DNA reads as TGCGCCAGCAGCTTGACAGGGGTCCTCCAAGAGACCCAGTACTTC.